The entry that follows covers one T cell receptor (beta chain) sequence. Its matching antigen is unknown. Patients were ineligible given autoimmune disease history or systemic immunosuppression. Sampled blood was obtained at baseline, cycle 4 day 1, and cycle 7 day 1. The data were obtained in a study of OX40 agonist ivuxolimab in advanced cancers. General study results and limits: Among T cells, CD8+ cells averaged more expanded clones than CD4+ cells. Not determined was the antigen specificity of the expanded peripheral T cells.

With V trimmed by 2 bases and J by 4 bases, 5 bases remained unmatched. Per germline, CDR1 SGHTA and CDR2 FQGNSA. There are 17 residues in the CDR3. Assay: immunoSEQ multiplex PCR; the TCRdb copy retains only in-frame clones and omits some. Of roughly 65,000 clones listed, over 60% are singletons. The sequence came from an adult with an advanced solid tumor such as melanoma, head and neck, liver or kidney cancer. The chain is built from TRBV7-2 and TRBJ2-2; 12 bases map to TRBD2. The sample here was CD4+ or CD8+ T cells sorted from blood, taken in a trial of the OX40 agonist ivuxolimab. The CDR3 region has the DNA TGTGCCAGCAGCTTAACGGGGACTAGCGGGCGCACCGGGGAGCTGTTTTTT. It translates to CASSLTGTSGRTGELFF.